This TCR beta chain was recorded in a study of T cell repertoires in ileal Crohn's disease. Study outcomes and limitations: Within the first postoperative year, endoscopy came at median roughly seven months.

The CDR3 consists of 14 residues. The V and J ends lost 2 bases and 0 bases respectively, with 4 bases between them. Germline-derived CDR1 and CDR2 are SEHNR and FQNEAQ (reference sequence). TCRdb keeps only in-frame clones here, not all; method: immunoSEQ multiplex PCR. Among around 3,100 clones listed, approximately 86% were seen once. Time point given: neoterminal ileum biopsy at postoperative endoscopy, about 6 months after surgery. This clone was seen a few times. The antigen is not known. This TCR was recovered from an adult with Crohn's disease. What was sequenced was ileal tissue. The chain couples TRBV7-9 to TRBJ2-2; D is undetermined. CDR3 DNA sequence: TGTGCCAGCAGCTTAAACCCGAACACCGGGGAGCTGTTTTTT. Its translation is CASSLNPNTGELFF.